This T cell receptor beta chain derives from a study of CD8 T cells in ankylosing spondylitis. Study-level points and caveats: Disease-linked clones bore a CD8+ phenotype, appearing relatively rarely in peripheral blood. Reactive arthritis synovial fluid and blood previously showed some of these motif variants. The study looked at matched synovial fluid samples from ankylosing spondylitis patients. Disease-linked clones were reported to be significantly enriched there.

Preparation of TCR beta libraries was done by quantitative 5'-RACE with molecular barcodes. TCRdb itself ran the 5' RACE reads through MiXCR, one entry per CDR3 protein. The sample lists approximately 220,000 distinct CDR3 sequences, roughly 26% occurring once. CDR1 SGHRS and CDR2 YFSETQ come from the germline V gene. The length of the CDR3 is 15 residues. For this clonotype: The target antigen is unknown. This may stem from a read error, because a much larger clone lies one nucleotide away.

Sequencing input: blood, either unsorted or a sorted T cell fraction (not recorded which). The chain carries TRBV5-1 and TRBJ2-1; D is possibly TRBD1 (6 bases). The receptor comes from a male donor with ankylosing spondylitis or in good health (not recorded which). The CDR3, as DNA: TGCGCCAGCAGCTTAACAGGGTCCCCAAGATCAGAGCAGCTCTTC. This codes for CASSLTGSPRSEQLF.